The 29 T cell receptor beta chains listed next were all sequenced from one sample in a study of blood T cell repertoires in COVID-19. Data came from immunoSEQ multiplex PCR; TCRdb stores just in-frame clones and leaves some out. The sample lists 250,000 to 300,000 clones, 80% to 90% occurring once. The sample consisted of PBMCs or T cells enriched from blood (not recorded which). The receptors were gathered from a man aged 30 to 39 with acute COVID-19.

J is TRBJ1-1 and V is TRBV7-9; D perhaps matches TRBD1 (5 bases). The germline V gene encodes CDR1 SEHNR and CDR2 FQNEAQ (reference sequence). Trimming left V 1 base short and J 3 bases short, with 6 bases between. The CDR3 is 13 amino acids. CDR3 protein: CASSLEQDTEAFF. The DNA of the CDR3 is TGTGCCAGCAGCTTAGAACAGGACACTGAAGCTTTCTTT.

The chain carries TRBV19 and TRBJ1-5, with D tentatively TRBD1 (6 bases). The CDR3 contains 14 residues. Between the trimmed V and J ends, which lost 5 bases and 3 bases, there was a span of 11 bases. CDR1 and CDR2 from the germline V gene are LNHDA and SQIVND (reference sequence). The CDR3 loop reads CASSQGQPNQPQHF. DNA for the CDR3: TGTGCCAGTAGTCAAGGACAGCCCAATCAGCCCCAGCATTTT.

This clone has more than one count but fewer than ten. Other DNA sequences of this sample code for an identical CDR3. J is TRBJ2-5 and V is TRBV7-2; 7 nucleotides align to TRBD1. This CDR3 spans 13 amino acids. Germline V gives CDR1 SGHTA, CDR2 FQGNSA. Losses at the gene ends were 3 bases for V and 2 bases for J; bases not matched to a gene: 0. The CDR3 coding sequence is TGTGCCAGCAGCTTGGGACAGCAAGAGACCCAGTACTTC. This sequence encodes CASSLGQQETQYF. Variable domain in full (rest from reference TRBV7-2 and TRBJ2-5): GAGVSQSPSNKVTEKGKDVELRCDPISGHTALYWYRQSLGQGLEFLIYFQGNSAPDKSGLPSDRFSAERTGGSVSTLTIQRTQQEDSAVYLCASSLGQQETQYFGPGTRLLVL.

The rearrangement joins TRBV12-3 or TRBV12-4 to TRBJ1-2; possibly TRBD1 for D (6 bases). The length of the CDR3 is 13 residues. The V end lost 5 bases, the J end lost 8 bases, and 15 bases lay between the germline ends. CDR3 sequence: CASSPRQERGYTF. The CDR3 DNA sequence: TGTGCCAGCAGTCCTCGACAGGAACGCGGCTACACCTTC.

The chain has TRBV5-4 and TRBJ1-1; maybe TRBD1 (6 bases). Germline V lookup: CDR1 SGHNT, CDR2 YYREEE (reference sequence). V lost 2 bases, J lost 1 base, and 12 bases lay in between. This CDR3 has 15 amino acids. This chain's CDR3 is CASSLPGASNTEAFF. The DNA for the CDR3 is TGTGCCAGCAGCTTACCAGGGGCATCGAACACTGAAGCTTTCTTT.

This clone was seen once. V is TRBV14 and J is TRBJ2-7; 7 bases are a match to TRBD2. Germline CDR1 SGHDN, CDR2 FVKESK. The CDR3 length is 13 residues. The junction had 5 bases not matched to a gene; V was cut back by 3 bases and J by 6 bases. Here the CDR3 reads CASSHSGTPEQYV. Here the CDR3 DNA reads TGTGCCAGCAGCCACAGCGGGACCCCCGAGCAGTACGTC.

CDR3 sequence: CASSYTSGNTIYF. The CDR3 DNA follows: TGTGCCAGCAGCTACACCTCTGGAAACACCATATATTTT. V and J are TRBV11-2 and TRBJ1-3; D gene uncertain. Per germline, CDR1 SGHAT and CDR2 FQNNGV. Trimming took off 4 bases at V and 0 bases at J, with 4 bases between the two ends. The CDR3 spans 13 residues.

This chain connects TRBV25-1 to TRBJ2-1; 10 bases align to TRBD2. The CDR3 has 16 residues. CDR1 and CDR2 from the germline V gene are MGHDK and SYGVNS. Trimming cost V 6 bases and J 5 bases; bases outside gene matches: 10. CDR3 DNA: TGTGCCAGCAGCCGAGGTGGCCTAGCGGGGGACAATGAGCAGTTCTTC. This gives the protein CASSRGGLAGDNEQFF.

This rearrangement joins TRBV5-4 to TRBJ2-5, with D possibly matching TRBD2 (5 bases). Trimming cost V 9 bases and J 5 bases, with 26 bases left between them. Germline values: CDR1 SGHNT, CDR2 YYREEE (reference sequence). The CDR3 sequence is 16 residues long. The CDR3, as DNA: TGTGCCATTTCATCGGCCGAGTGGGCCACGGGGGAGACCCAGTACTTC. Its translation is CAISSAEWATGETQYF.

This clone was seen only once. CDR3 nucleotide sequence: TGTGCCAGCAGCCTCATCCCGGGGGTGAACACTGAAGCTTTCTTT. Protein product: CASSLIPGVNTEAFF. The gene calls are TRBV14 and TRBJ1-1, with a possible D match to TRBD1 (5 bases). Trimming left V 4 bases short and J 0 bases short, with 12 bases between. The V gene's germline CDR1 is SGHDN and CDR2 FVKESK. The CDR3 sequence is 15 residues long.

The chain couples TRBV6-4 to TRBJ2-1, with TRBD1 identical over 8 bases. V shed 8 bases, J shed 7 bases, and the junction held 10 bases outside the gene matches. The CDR3 extends over 14 amino acids. CDR1 and CDR2 (germline): MRHNA, SNTAGT. As DNA, the CDR3 is TGTGCCAGCGGGACCGGGACAGGCTCAAATGAGCAGTTCTTC. Translation gives CASGTGTGSNEQFF.

In this sample, this clone turned up a few times. The chain joins TRBV6-5 to TRBJ1-2, with 8 bases that match TRBD1. After removal of 4 bases from V and 8 bases from J, the junction contained 6 bases not matched to a gene. The germline V gene encodes CDR1 MNHEY and CDR2 SVGAGI. The CDR3 sequence is 13 residues long. CDR3: CASSLGQGRGYTF. The CDR3 DNA sequence: TGTGCCAGCAGTTTAGGACAGGGAAGAGGCTACACCTTC.

The CDR3 bases are TGTGCCAGCAGTGTTTACAGGGGGACCGAGCAGTACGTC. It translates to CASSVYRGTEQYV. The rearrangement links TRBV6-2 or TRBV6-3 to TRBJ2-7; 8 bases match TRBD1. CDR1 is MNHEY, CDR2 SVGEGT, per germline. The CDR3 is made up of 13 amino acids. After removal of 5 bases from V and 6 bases from J, the junction contained 6 bases not matched to a gene.

This chain links TRBV10-1 with TRBJ2-7, with 7 bases identical to TRBD1. This CDR3 spans 13 amino acids. Germline V gene lookup returns CDR1 WNHNN and CDR2 SYGVQD (reference sequence). Trimming took 7 bases from V and 2 from J; bases not matched to a gene: 5. This CDR3 is CASNAGTAYEQYV. In DNA form, the CDR3 reads TGCGCCAGCAATGCCGGGACAGCCTACGAGCAGTACGTC.

The chain combines TRBV10-2 with TRBJ1-1; D may be TRBD1 (6 bases). CDR3 length: 16 residues. V lost 6 bases and J 3 bases, leaving 20 bases between the germline ends. CDR1 WSHSY and CDR2 SAAADI come from the germline V gene. CDR3 coding DNA: TGCGCCAGCAGCAAACTGAAACAGGGAGGGCACACTGAAGCTTTCTTT. Residues: CASSKLKQGGHTEAFF.

The chain carries TRBV24-1 and TRBJ2-5; 7 nucleotides match TRBD1. There are 15 residues in the CDR3. Germline V gene lookup returns CDR1 KGHDR and CDR2 SFDVKD. Germline trimming cut 3 bases from V and 7 bases from J; bases unmatched to any gene: 10. This CDR3 is CATSDPTGSKRTQYF. The CDR3 DNA follows: TGTGCCACCAGTGATCCGACAGGGTCCAAGAGGACCCAGTACTTC.

V usage is TRBV19 and J usage is TRBJ1-2, with 8 nucleotides matching TRBD1. CDR1 is LNHDA and CDR2 is SQIVND in the germline V gene (reference sequence). Losses at the gene ends were 8 bases for V and 4 bases for J; bases not matched to a gene: 12. The CDR3 has 15 amino acids. The CDR3 sequence is CASSFGPGQGYGYTF. The DNA of the CDR3 is TGTGCCAGTTCTTTCGGCCCCGGACAGGGCTATGGCTACACCTTC. The full variable domain, rest sourced from reference TRBV19 and TRBJ1-2, is DGGITQSPKYLFRKEGQNVTLSCEQNLNHDAMYWYRQDPGQGLRLIYYSQIVNDFQKGDIAEGYSVSREKKESFPLTVTSAQKNPTAFYLCASSFGPGQGYGYTFGSGTRLTVV.

The chain's CDR3 is CASSLLEGPYEQYV. In nucleotides, the CDR3 is TGCGCCAGCAGCTTGTTGGAGGGCCCCTACGAGCAGTACGTC. The rearrangement uses TRBV5-1 and TRBJ2-7; a weak D match, TRBD2 (6 bases). The CDR3 is made up of 14 amino acids. The germline CDR1 and CDR2 sequences are SGHRS and YFSETQ. With 1 base removed from V and 2 bases from J, the gap between germline ends came to 10 bases.

The V gene is TRBV11-2, the J gene TRBJ2-2; possibly TRBD1 for D (5 bases). This CDR3 region has 14 residues. Germline CDR1 and CDR2: SGHAT and FQNNGV. V dropped 5 bases and J dropped 6 bases, with 13 bases sitting between them. CDR3 sequence (DNA): TGTGCCAGCAGCAATAGGGGTATTTCCGGGGAGCTGTTTTTT. Translated: CASSNRGISGELFF.

The chain combines TRBV7-2 with TRBJ1-3; D is perhaps TRBD1 (5 bases). CDR1 SGHTA and CDR2 FQGNSA come from the germline V gene. The CDR3 is 16 residues long. V lost 2 bases to trimming and J lost 0 bases, with 11 bases between them. The CDR3 reads CASSLTGRSSGNTIYF. The CDR3 DNA follows: TGTGCCAGCAGCTTAACAGGAAGAAGCTCTGGAAACACCATATATTTT.

The chain has TRBV6-2 or TRBV6-3 and TRBJ1-5; 10 bases map to TRBD1. The CDR3 runs to 17 residues. The germline CDR1 and CDR2 sequences are MNHEY and SVGEGT. Germline trimming cut 4 bases from V and 7 bases from J; bases unmatched to any gene: 13. This CDR3 reads CASSSMINRQGAQPQHF. The CDR3 nucleotides are TGTGCCAGCAGTTCCATGATTAACAGACAGGGGGCACAGCCCCAGCATTTT.

CDR3 region: CASSRGQGGPFGDTQYF. The DNA for the CDR3 is TGTGCCAGCAGCCGTGGACAGGGGGGACCTTTCGGGGATACGCAGTATTTT. The J gene is TRBJ2-3, the V gene TRBV3-1 (or the pseudogene TRBV3-2); the match to TRBD1 covers 10 bases. Looked up from germline, CDR1 is LGHDT and CDR2 is YNNKEL (reference sequence). V dropped 4 bases and J dropped 6; count of bases not matched to a gene: 13. The CDR3 is 17 residues long.

For the CDR3, the DNA is TGCAGCGTGGGACTAGCCCTCCATCCAGATACGCAGTATTTT. Its translation is CSVGLALHPDTQYF. The chain uses TRBV29-1 and TRBJ2-3, with TRBD2 identical over 9 bases. This CDR3 spans 14 amino acids. Trimming at V came to 6 bases and at J to 4 bases, leaving 8 bases not matched to a gene. Germline-derived CDR1 and CDR2 are SQVTM and ANQGSEA.

The genes are TRBV24-1 and TRBJ2-1; D gene unclear. There are 13 residues in the CDR3. Germline V gene data show CDR1 as KGHDR and CDR2 as SFDVKD. Between the trimmed V and J ends, which lost 4 bases and 8 bases, there was a span of 11 bases. CDR3: CATSEPARHEQFF. CDR3 nucleotide sequence: TGTGCCACCAGTGAACCCGCTAGGCATGAGCAGTTCTTC.

The chain is built from TRBV7-2 and TRBJ1-2, with 8 bases lining up with TRBD1. This CDR3 has 18 residues. V was clipped by 5 bases and J by 0 bases; unmatched bases: 14. Germline CDR1 reads SGHTA; CDR2 reads FQGNSA. Here the CDR3 DNA reads TGTGCCAGCAGCCGGCAGAGGACAGGGCGTGGTGCTAACTATGGCTACACCTTC. This gives the protein CASSRQRTGRGANYGYTF.

J is TRBJ1-2 and V is TRBV29-1, with D uncertain. This CDR3 region has 11 residues. Trimming removed 4 bases from V and 2 bases from J, with 5 bases in between. Looked up from germline, CDR1 is SQVTM and CDR2 is ANQGSEA. The CDR3 spells CSVGENYGYTF. The CDR3 DNA reads as TGCAGCGTTGGCGAGAACTATGGCTACACCTTC.

The J gene is TRBJ2-3, the V gene TRBV10-3, with TRBD2 identical over 9 bases. This CDR3 is 15 amino acids long. Germline loops: CDR1 ENHRY, CDR2 SYGVKD. Trimming cost V 8 bases and J 3 bases; bases outside gene matches: 9. This CDR3 reads CAISGAREGTDTQYF. In DNA form, the CDR3 reads TGTGCCATCTCGGGTGCGCGGGAGGGTACAGATACGCAGTATTTT.

The gene calls are TRBV19 and TRBJ1-4; D gene uncertain. The CDR3 loop spans 12 amino acids. CDR1 is LNHDA, CDR2 SQIVND, per germline (reference sequence). Trimming left V 7 bases short and J 8 bases short, with 11 bases between. The CDR3 reads CASNGAAEKLFF. The DNA for the CDR3 is TGTGCCAGTAACGGAGCGGCGGAAAAACTGTTTTTT.

The rearrangement links TRBV9 to TRBJ1-2; 8 bases are a match to TRBD1. The length of the CDR3 is 15 residues. The J segment lost 3 bases and the V segment lost 0 bases, leaving 4 bases of the junction unmatched. The germline CDR1 and CDR2 sequences are SGDLS and YYNGEE. The CDR3 DNA is TGTGCCAGCAGCGTAGCCGGGACAGGTGACTATGGCTACACCTTC. Its translation: CASSVAGTGDYGYTF.